The following is a T cell receptor beta chain sequence with its context. The antigen is unknown. As the method for making TCR beta libraries, quantitative 5'-RACE with molecular barcodes was used. TCRdb re-called the 5' RACE reads with MiXCR, one entry per CDR3 protein. This table holds fewer than 250,000 distinct CDR3 sequences, roughly 32% found once. The data belong to a study of CD8 T cells in ankylosing spondylitis. Study results and limitations: In reactive arthritis synovial fluid and blood, some motif variants had been reported before. A motif of 7 or 8 highly homologous TCR beta variants was seen as apparently characteristic of ankylosing spondylitis blood.

Sequencing was performed on blood, either unsorted or a sorted T cell fraction (not recorded which). The clonotype was recovered from a male donor with ankylosing spondylitis or in good health (not recorded which).

The CDR3 loop reads CASTLGGRRYNEQFF. The CDR3 nucleotides are TGTGCCAGCACCCTAGGTGGGCGTCGGTACAATGAGCAGTTCTTC. V usage is TRBV12-3 or TRBV12-4 and J usage is TRBJ2-1, with no clear D. This CDR3 is 15 amino acids long. Trimming took off 7 bases at V and 4 bases at J, with 17 bases between the two ends.